This section outlines one T cell receptor beta chain sequence together with its context. Its cognate antigen is unknown. Isolation of the PBMC, which involved density gradient separation, used buffy coats from healthy donors. The study used negative magnetic separation to enrich total CD8+ T cells. The TCR beta sequencing libraries came from UMI-labeled 5' RACE. TCRdb reanalyzed the 5' RACE reads, giving one entry per CDR3 protein sequence and no DNA. Here the sample table reports 17,000 or so distinct CDR3 sequences. These data belong to a study of human CD8 memory T cell subsets. Germline CDR1 and CDR2: MDHEN and SYDVKM. The CDR3 consists of 13 residues. Overall study findings and caveats: Stem-like memory and precursor exhausted T cells had similarly high diversity, unlike effector memory cells.

The source of this sequence is a human donor in good health. Sequencing used CD8+ stem-like memory T cells (TSCM and TCM) sorted from PBMCs. Regarding subset: stem-like memory CD8 T cells (TSTEM), CCR7+ PD-1- TIGIT-. The rearrangement joins TRBV28 to TRBJ2-7; TCRdb selects TRBD1, and the lack of DNA leaves this call unchecked. CDR3 loop: CAGRQRGDYEQYF.